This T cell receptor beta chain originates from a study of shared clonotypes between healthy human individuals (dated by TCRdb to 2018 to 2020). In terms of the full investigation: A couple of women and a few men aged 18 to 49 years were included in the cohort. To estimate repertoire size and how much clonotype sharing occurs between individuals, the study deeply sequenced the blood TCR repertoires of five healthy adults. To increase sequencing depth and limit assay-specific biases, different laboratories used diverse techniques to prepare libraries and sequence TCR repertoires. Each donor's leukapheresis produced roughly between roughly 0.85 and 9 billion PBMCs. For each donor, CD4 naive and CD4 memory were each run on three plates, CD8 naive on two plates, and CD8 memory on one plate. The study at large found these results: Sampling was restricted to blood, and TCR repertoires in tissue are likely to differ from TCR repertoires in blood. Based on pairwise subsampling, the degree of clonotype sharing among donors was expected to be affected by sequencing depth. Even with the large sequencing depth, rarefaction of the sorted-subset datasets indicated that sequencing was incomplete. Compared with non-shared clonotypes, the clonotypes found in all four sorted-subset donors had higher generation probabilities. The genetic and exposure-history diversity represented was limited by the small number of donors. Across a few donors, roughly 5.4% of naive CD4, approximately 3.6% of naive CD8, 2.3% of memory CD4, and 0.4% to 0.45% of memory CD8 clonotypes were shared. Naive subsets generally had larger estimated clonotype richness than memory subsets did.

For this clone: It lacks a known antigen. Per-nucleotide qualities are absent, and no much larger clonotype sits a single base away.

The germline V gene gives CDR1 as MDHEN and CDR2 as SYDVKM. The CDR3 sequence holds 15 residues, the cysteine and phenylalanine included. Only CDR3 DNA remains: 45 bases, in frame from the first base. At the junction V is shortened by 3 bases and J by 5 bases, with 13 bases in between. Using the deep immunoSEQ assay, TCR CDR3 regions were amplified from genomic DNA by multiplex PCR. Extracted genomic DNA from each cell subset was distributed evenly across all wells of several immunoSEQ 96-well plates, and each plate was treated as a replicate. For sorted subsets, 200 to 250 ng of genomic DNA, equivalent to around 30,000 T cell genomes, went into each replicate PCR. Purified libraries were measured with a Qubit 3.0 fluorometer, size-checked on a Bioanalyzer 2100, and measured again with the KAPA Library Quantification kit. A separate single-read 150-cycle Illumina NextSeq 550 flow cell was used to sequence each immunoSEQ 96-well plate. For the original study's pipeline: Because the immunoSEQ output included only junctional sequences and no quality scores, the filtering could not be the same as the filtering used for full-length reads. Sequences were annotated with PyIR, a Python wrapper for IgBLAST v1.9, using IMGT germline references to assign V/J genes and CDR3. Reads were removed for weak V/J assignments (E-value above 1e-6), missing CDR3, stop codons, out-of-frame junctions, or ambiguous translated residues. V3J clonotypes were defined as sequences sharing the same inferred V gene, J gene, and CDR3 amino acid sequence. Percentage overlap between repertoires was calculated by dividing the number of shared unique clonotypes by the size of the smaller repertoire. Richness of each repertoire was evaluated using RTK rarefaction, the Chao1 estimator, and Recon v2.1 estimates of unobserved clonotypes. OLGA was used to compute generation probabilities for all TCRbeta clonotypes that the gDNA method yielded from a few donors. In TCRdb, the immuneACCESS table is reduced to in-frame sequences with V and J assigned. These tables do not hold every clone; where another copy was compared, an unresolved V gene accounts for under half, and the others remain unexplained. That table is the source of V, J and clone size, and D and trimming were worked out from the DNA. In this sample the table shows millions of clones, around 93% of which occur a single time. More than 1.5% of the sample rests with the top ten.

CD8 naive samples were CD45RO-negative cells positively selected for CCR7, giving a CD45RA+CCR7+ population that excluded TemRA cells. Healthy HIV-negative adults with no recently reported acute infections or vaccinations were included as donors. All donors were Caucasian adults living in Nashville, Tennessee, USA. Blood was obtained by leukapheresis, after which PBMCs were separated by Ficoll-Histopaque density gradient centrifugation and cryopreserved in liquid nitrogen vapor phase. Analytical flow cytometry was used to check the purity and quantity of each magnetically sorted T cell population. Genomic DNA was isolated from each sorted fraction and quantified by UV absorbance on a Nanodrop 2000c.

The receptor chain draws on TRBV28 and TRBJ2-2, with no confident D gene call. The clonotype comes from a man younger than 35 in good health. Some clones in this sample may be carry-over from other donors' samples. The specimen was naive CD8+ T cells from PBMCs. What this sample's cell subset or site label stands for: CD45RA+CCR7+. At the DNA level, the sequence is TGTGCCAGCAGTTTCGAAGGGTTGGTGACCGGGGAGCTGTTTTTT. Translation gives CASSFEGLVTGELFF. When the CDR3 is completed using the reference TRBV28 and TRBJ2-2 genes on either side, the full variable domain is DVKVTQSSRYLVKRTGEKVFLECVQDMDHENMFWYRQDPGLGLRLIYFSYDVKMKEKGDIPEGYSVSREKKERFSLILESASTNQTSMYLCASSFEGLVTGELFFGEGSRLTVL.